This T cell receptor (beta chain) was obtained from a study of CD8 T cells in ankylosing spondylitis. Notes on this clonotype: Antigen: not known.

Library preparation for TCR beta used quantitative 5'-RACE with molecular barcodes. From the 5' RACE reads, TCRdb called clonotypes with MiXCR, one entry per CDR3 protein. The data show around 770,000 distinct CDR3 sequences, with 12% seen just once and 0.45% to 0.6% held by the top ten. Germline values: CDR1 MNHEY, CDR2 SMNVEV (reference sequence). CDR3 size: 14 residues. Trimming cost V 10 bases and J 7 bases, with 22 bases left between them. Study results and caveats: Ankylosing spondylitis blood appeared to carry a characteristic TCR beta motif of roughly 8 highly homologous variants.

The V gene is TRBV27, the J gene TRBJ1-2; D might be TRBD1 (6 bases). This clonotype was sampled from a male donor with ankylosing spondylitis. The specimen sequenced was blood, either unsorted or a sorted T cell fraction (not recorded which). The CDR3 is CATTRDRLSAGYTF. CDR3 DNA: TGTGCCACCACCCGAGACAGGCTCTCTGCTGGCTACACCTTC.